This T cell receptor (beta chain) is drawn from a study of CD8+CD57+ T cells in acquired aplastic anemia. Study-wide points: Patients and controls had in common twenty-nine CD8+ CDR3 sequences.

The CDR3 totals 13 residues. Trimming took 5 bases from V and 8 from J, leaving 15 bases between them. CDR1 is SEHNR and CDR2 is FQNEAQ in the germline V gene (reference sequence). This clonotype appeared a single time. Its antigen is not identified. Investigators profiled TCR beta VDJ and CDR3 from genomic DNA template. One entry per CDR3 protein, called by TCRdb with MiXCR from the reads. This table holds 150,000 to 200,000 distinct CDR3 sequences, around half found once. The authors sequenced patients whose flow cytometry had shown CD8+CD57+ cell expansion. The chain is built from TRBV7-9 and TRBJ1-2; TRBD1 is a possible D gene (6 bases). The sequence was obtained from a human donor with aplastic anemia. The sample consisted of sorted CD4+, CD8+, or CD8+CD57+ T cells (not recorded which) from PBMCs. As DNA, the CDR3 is TGTGCCAGCAGCAGTGTAGGGGGTGGAGGCTACACCTTC. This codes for CASSSVGGGGYTF.